Below are 19 T cell receptor beta chains sequenced from a single sample in a study of OX40 agonist ivuxolimab in advanced cancers. Profiling relied on immunoSEQ multiplex PCR, and the TCRdb table lists in-frame clones only, not all of them. The sample consists of around 68,000 clones, 80% to 90% of them appearing once. The specimen comprised CD4+ or CD8+ T cells sorted from blood, sampled in a trial of the OX40 agonist ivuxolimab. The receptor set was obtained from an adult with an advanced solid tumor such as melanoma, head and neck, liver or kidney cancer.

The V and J genes are TRBV19 and TRBJ1-2; D not certain. Germline V gives CDR1 LNHDA, CDR2 SQIVND (reference sequence). This CDR3 is 12 amino acids long. Trimming removed 0 bases from V and 8 bases from J, with 7 bases in between. In DNA form, the CDR3 reads TGTGCCAGTAGTATAGAAAGTCGGGGCTACACCTTC. Encoded protein: CASSIESRGYTF.

The chain links TRBV2 to TRBJ2-1; D unresolved. The CDR3 sequence is 14 residues long. V was trimmed by 4 bases and J by 0 bases, leaving 7 bases between them. Germline V CDR1 and CDR2: SNHLY, FYNNEI. This CDR3 reads CASSVQSSYNEQFF. DNA of the CDR3: TGTGCCAGCAGTGTACAGAGCTCCTACAATGAGCAGTTCTTC.

The rearrangement uses TRBV5-4 and TRBJ1-2; D is undetermined. Germline V gene data show CDR1 as SGHNT and CDR2 as YYREEE (reference sequence). Trimming took off 3 bases at V and 8 bases at J, with 14 bases between the two ends. The CDR3 totals 13 residues. CDR3 loop: CASSYTESVGYTF. CDR3 bases: TGTGCCAGCAGCTATACGGAGAGTGTAGGCTACACCTTC.

The sample holds one count of this clone. J is TRBJ2-4 and V is TRBV5-1; 8 bases align to TRBD1. Looked up from germline, CDR1 is SGHRS and CDR2 is YFSETQ. The CDR3 spans 17 residues. Germline trimming cut 4 bases from V and 8 bases from J; bases unmatched to any gene: 17. CDR3 region: CASSPIPPGQGGDIQYF. The CDR3 nucleotides read TGCGCCAGCAGCCCCATCCCCCCTGGACAGGGCGGAGACATTCAGTACTTC.

V and J are TRBV18 and TRBJ1-1; 9 bases line up with TRBD1. V trimming: 5 bases; J trimming: 1 base; junction bases outside the gene matches: 8. Germline-derived CDR1 and CDR2 are KGHSH and LQKENI. This CDR3 has 16 amino acids. In DNA, the CDR3 is TGTGCCAGCTCAGGCGGACAGGGGACGTGGAACACTGAAGCTTTCTTT. It encodes CASSGGQGTWNTEAFF.

The chain recombines TRBV7-3 with TRBJ2-3, with TRBD1 matching over 10 bases. CDR1 is SGHTA, CDR2 FQGTGA, per germline. Losses at the gene ends were 2 bases for V and 5 bases for J; bases not matched to a gene: 4. The CDR3 covers 15 residues. As DNA, the CDR3 is TGTGCCAGCAGCTTAGGACAGGGGGGGATAGATACGCAGTATTTT. It translates to CASSLGQGGIDTQYF. The whole variable domain, remainder taken from reference TRBV7-3 and TRBJ2-3, is GAGVSQTPSNKVTEKGKYVELRCDPISGHTALYWYRQSLGQGPEFLIYFQGTGAADDSGLPNDRFFAVRPEGSVSTLKIQRTERGDSAVYLCASSLGQGGIDTQYFGPGTRLTVL.

This chain joins TRBV6-5 and TRBJ1-1; D gene unclear. Germline V gene data show CDR1 as MNHEY and CDR2 as SVGAGI. V lost 0 bases and J lost 8, with 16 bases in between. This CDR3 contains 15 residues. The DNA for the CDR3 is TGTGCCAGCAGTTACTCCTTCCAGATCGAGGTGGAAGCTTTCTTT. Translating gives CASSYSFQIEVEAFF.

The CDR3 region is CASSKGLAGGREPDTQYF. CDR3 DNA: TGTGCCAGCAGCAAGGGGCTAGCGGGAGGACGCGAGCCAGATACGCAGTATTTT. V and J are TRBV21-1 and TRBJ2-3; no check of the table's D call, TRBD2, against the DNA was made. TRBV21-1 is a listed pseudogene. The CDR3 contains 18 residues.

The chain joins TRBV1 to TRBJ2-3; TRBD2, as called in the table, went unchecked against the DNA. TRBV1 is a listed pseudogene. The CDR3 totals 16 residues. This chain's CDR3 is CTSSSASGREADTQYF. In DNA form, the CDR3 reads TGCACCAGCAGCTCGGCTAGCGGGAGGGAGGCAGATACGCAGTATTTT.

The CDR3, as DNA: TGTGCCACCAGCAGAGCAGGGACGGCGAACACTGAAGCTTTCTTT. Translated, it gives CATSRAGTANTEAFF. V gene TRBV15 combines with J gene TRBJ1-1; tentative D call: TRBD1 (5 bases). The V gene's germline CDR1 is LNHNV and CDR2 YYDKDF (reference sequence). The CDR3 is 15 residues long. The V end lost 1 base, the J end lost 1 base, and 10 bases lay between the germline ends.

The chain recombines TRBV11-3 with TRBJ1-1; TRBD1 matches at 7 bases. The CDR3 loop spans 14 amino acids. Germline V gives CDR1 SGHNT, CDR2 YENEEA. Germline trimming cut 5 bases from V and 4 bases from J; bases unmatched to any gene: 7. The CDR3 nucleotides are TGTGCCAGCAGCCGTACAGGGGTCCTCACTGAAGCTTTCTTT. Its protein product is CASSRTGVLTEAFF.

The chain is built from TRBV10-3 and TRBJ1-5; D is ambiguous. The germline V gene has CDR1 ENHRY and CDR2 SYGVKD. The CDR3 contains 15 residues. V was shortened by 6 bases and J by 3 bases, with 15 bases between the two germline ends. The DNA of the CDR3 is TGTGCCATCAGGGGAGGCAGAGAGGACAATCAGCCCCAGCATTTT. Amino acid sequence: CAIRGGREDNQPQHF.

This chain connects TRBV18 to TRBJ2-1, with TRBD2 identical over 12 bases. Germline V gives CDR1 KGHSH, CDR2 LQKENI. Trimming removed 6 bases from V and 7 bases from J; junction bases left unmatched: 10. The CDR3 consists of 16 residues. The CDR3 is CASSPNRLAGVNEQFF. As DNA, the CDR3 is TGTGCCAGCTCTCCCAACAGACTAGCGGGAGTAAATGAGCAGTTCTTC.

The chain has TRBV9 and TRBJ2-7; 7 bases are shared with TRBD1. The CDR3 is 15 amino acids. The V gene's germline CDR1 is SGDLS and CDR2 YYNGEE. The junction had 6 bases not matched to a gene; V was cut back by 0 bases and J by 3 bases. CDR3 in amino acids: CASSVETGLGYEQYF. CDR3 DNA: TGTGCCAGCAGCGTAGAGACAGGGCTAGGCTACGAGCAGTACTTC.

The chain combines TRBV19 with TRBJ2-6; D unresolved. The V end was cut by 7 bases, the J end by 0 bases, with 10 bases between. This CDR3 contains 15 residues. The germline CDR1 and CDR2 sequences are LNHDA and SQIVND (reference sequence). CDR3 sequence: CASKGGSSGANVLTF. The CDR3 nucleotides are TGTGCCAGTAAAGGCGGAAGCTCTGGGGCCAACGTCCTGACTTTC.

There are a few counts of this clone. The chain employs TRBV4-2 and TRBJ2-5; 12 bases line up with TRBD1. Germline assignment: CDR1 LGHNA and CDR2 YNFKEQ. This CDR3 spans 16 amino acids. J lost 1 base, V lost 5 bases, and 5 bases had no gene match. Here the CDR3 reads CASSSRDRGPQETQYF. CDR3 bases: TGTGCCAGCAGCTCCCGGGACAGGGGGCCCCAAGAGACCCAGTACTTC.

The J gene is TRBJ2-3, the V gene TRBV28; perhaps TRBD2 as D (6 bases). The V and J ends lost 7 bases and 1 base respectively, with 15 bases between them. Germline V CDR1 and CDR2: MDHEN, SYDVKM. The CDR3 is 15 amino acids. The CDR3 bases are TGTGCCAGCAACTTTTACCCGGGGGGCACAGATACGCAGTATTTT. Its protein is CASNFYPGGTDTQYF.

The chain has TRBV5-1 and TRBJ1-1; the D is unclear. The CDR3 runs to 15 residues. The V gene lost 3 bases and the J gene lost 0 bases, with 12 bases spanning the gap. Germline V gives CDR1 SGHRS, CDR2 YFSETQ. The CDR3 region has the DNA TGCGCCAGCAGCTCCAACTGGGGAATGAACACTGAAGCTTTCTTT. It is translated as CASSSNWGMNTEAFF.

This chain links TRBV7-9 with TRBJ2-3; D gene ambiguous. Germline V lookup: CDR1 SEHNR, CDR2 FQNEAQ (reference sequence). V lost 0 bases, J lost 2 bases, and 6 bases lay in between. There are 14 residues in the CDR3. DNA of the CDR3: TGTGCCAGCAGCTTAGCCAGGTCCACAGATACGCAGTATTTT. Translated: CASSLARSTDTQYF.